This T cell receptor (beta chain) was captured by sequencing in a study of vaccination and CD4 T cells after COVID-19. About the research overall: The makeup of the convalescents was six males and four females, two of them Hispanic. Cells were stimulated with overlapping spike peptide pools from SARS-CoV-2, HCoV-NL63, HCoV-OC43 and HCoV-229E. No peptide, an HIV-1 Nef pool, or a CEFX pool was what each control culture received.

This clonotype was observed a few times. Its antigen is unknown. Treatment: roughly 10-day PBMC culture with coronavirus spike peptide pools or control peptides (ViraFEST assay). Antigen-specific T cell expansion with peptide pools preceded TCR sequencing in the ViraFEST approach. Germline V gene lookup returns CDR1 SNHLY and CDR2 FYNNEI. Trimming pared 0 bases from V and 8 bases from J, leaving 13 bases between. The CDR3 totals 14 residues. Oncomine TCR Beta short-read sequencing was applied to DNA from cultured CD4+ T cells. TCRdb processed the PCR reads anew with MiXCR; each CDR3 protein has one entry. This table has about 22,000 distinct CDR3 sequences, around 62% appearing once.

The sequenced sample was CD4+ T cells from blood, cultured in vitro, obtained before SARS-CoV-2 vaccination. The V call is TRBV2, the J call TRBJ1-2; a possible D gene is TRBD1 (5 bases). The clonotype comes from a human donor who received a COVID-19 vaccine. The CDR3 DNA is TGTGCCAGCAGTGAAGCGCGGGGCGAGTCGGGCTACACCTTC. Translation gives CASSEARGESGYTF.